A selection of T cell receptor beta chains follows, all from one sample in a study of CD8 T cells in ankylosing spondylitis. Each CDR3 protein gets one entry after TCRdb re-called the 5' RACE reads with MiXCR. Of roughly 190,000 distinct CDR3 sequences in the sample, around 13% were seen once. Material for sequencing was blood, either unsorted or a sorted T cell fraction (not recorded which). All receptors come from a male donor with ankylosing spondylitis or in good health (not recorded which). CDR3s include the opening cysteine and the closing phenylalanine or tryptophan. A D gene is named only where the DNA matches it firmly. Not all rows give a size; the values are once, few, many and, for expanded clones, a class.

TRBV27	TRBJ2-5	few	NA	TGTGCCAGCAGCCGAGGACTCTCGGGGGTAGAGACCCAGTACTTC	CASSRGLSGVETQYF
TRBV18	TRBJ2-7	NA	NA	TGTGCCAGCTCACCGGTTTTACTGGGGGACGAGCAGTACTTC	CASSPVLLGDEQYF
TRBV9	TRBJ2-7	few	NA	TGTGCCAGCAGCCCTCGGGGAGGGGGTCTCTCCTACGAGCAGTACTTC	CASSPRGGGLSYEQYF
TRBV7-8	TRBJ1-2	NA	NA	TGTGCCAGCAGCTTACGGGGGCATGGCTACACCTTC	CASSLRGHGYTF
TRBV4-1	TRBJ2-7	NA	NA	TGCGCCAGCAGCCAAGATGCATCCAGCGGGCGCTCCTACGAGCAGTACTTC	CASSQDASSGRSYEQYF
TRBV29-1	TRBJ1-2	many	NA	TGCAGCGCAGAGGATGACTATGGCTACACCTTC	CSAEDDYGYTF
TRBV10-1	TRBJ1-5	few	TRBD1	TGCGCCAGCGACAGGGCAAGGGTCTGGCCCCAGCATTTT	CASDRARVWPQHF
TRBV14	TRBJ2-1	NA	TRBD2	TGTGCCAGCAGCCCGGGATTCGGGACTAGCCTTCGGGATGAGCAGTTCTTC	CASSPGFGTSLRDEQFF
TRBV5-8	TRBJ2-1	few	TRBD1	TGTGCCAGCAACTCCGATCGGGACAGACTCTACAATGAGCAGTTCTTC	CASNSDRDRLYNEQFF
TRBV20-1	TRBJ2-1	NA	NA	TGCAGTGCTAGTACTGGAGGGAATGAGCAGTTCTTC	CSASTGGNEQFF
TRBV13	TRBJ1-4	few	NA	TGTGCCAGCAGCTTAGGTGGGAATGAAAAACTGTTTTTT	CASSLGGNEKLFF
TRBV19	TRBJ2-7	NA	NA	TGTGCCACCCAGAGGCGGGGTTCCGAGCAGTACTTC	CATQRRGSEQYF
TRBV20-1	TRBJ1-2	NA	NA	TGCAGTGCTAGAGTCGACAGTTCCCTGGGGGGCTACACCTTC	CSARVDSSLGGYTF
TRBV2	TRBJ2-5	NA	TRBD2	TGTGCCAGCAGTGGACTAGCGGGGGCCAACCAAGAGACCCAGTACTTC	CASSGLAGANQETQYF
TRBV10-3	TRBJ2-5	few	TRBD1	TGTGCCATCAGCGGACGACAGGGCGGAGAGACCCAGTACTTC	CAISGRQGGETQYF
TRBV6-4	TRBJ1-6	few	NA	TGTGCCAGCAGTGACAGCCGGACGGGAAATTCACCCCTCCACTTT	CASSDSRTGNSPLHF
TRBV29-1	TRBJ2-7	NA	NA	TGCAGCGTTCTGCAATTCGACGAGCAGTACTTC	CSVLQFDEQYF
TRBV5-1	TRBJ2-7	NA	TRBD2	TGCGCCAGCAGCCAGGGACTAGCAAGGGCAGACGAGCAGTACTTC	CASSQGLARADEQYF
TRBV4-1	TRBJ1-2	many	TRBD1	TGCGCCAGCAGCCAAGAGGGGACAGCTAACTATGGCTACACCTTC	CASSQEGTANYGYTF
TRBV9	TRBJ2-1	few	TRBD2	TGTGCCAGCAGCGTCGGGACTAGCGGGTTTAATGAGCAGTTCTTC	CASSVGTSGFNEQFF
TRBV7-2	TRBJ2-1	NA	NA	TGTGCCAGCAGCTTAGACGCCTCCGAGCAGTTCTTC	CASSLDASEQFF
TRBV2	TRBJ2-5	many	TRBD1	TGTGCCAGCAGTGAGTGGGACAGGGAGACCCAGTACTTC	CASSEWDRETQYF
TRBV6-1	TRBJ2-5	few	TRBD1	TGTGCCAGCAGTGAGGAGACAGGGGGGGGAGAGACCCAGTACTTC	CASSEETGGGETQYF